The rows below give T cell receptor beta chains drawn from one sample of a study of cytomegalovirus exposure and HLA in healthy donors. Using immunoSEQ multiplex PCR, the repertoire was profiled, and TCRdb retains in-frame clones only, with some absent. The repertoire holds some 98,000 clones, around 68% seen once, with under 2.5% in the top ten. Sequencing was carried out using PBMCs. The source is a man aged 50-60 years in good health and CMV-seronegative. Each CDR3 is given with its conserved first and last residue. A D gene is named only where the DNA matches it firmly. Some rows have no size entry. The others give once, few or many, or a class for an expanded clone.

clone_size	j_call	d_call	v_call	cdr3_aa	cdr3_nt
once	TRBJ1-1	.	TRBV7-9	CSSSVDGNTEAFF	TGTTCCAGCAGCGTAGACGGGAACACTGAAGCTTTCTTT
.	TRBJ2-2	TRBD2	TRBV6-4	CASSREGPTNTGELFF	TGTGCCAGCAGCAGGGAGGGACCAACGAACACCGGGGAGCTGTTTTTT
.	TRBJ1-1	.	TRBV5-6	CASSLEPTVTEAFF	TGTGCCAGCAGCTTGGAGCCAACCGTCACTGAAGCTTTCTTT
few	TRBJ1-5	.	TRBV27	CASSLGRGNQPQHF	TGTGCCAGCAGTTTGGGGAGGGGCAATCAGCCCCAGCATTTT
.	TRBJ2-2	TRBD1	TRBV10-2	CASSRQGALGTGELFF	TGCGCCAGCAGTCGACAGGGGGCTCTAGGCACCGGGGAGCTGTTTTTT
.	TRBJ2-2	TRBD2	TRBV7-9	CASSPSGGANTGELFF	TGTGCCAGCAGCCCCTCCGGGGGGGCGAACACCGGGGAGCTGTTTTTT
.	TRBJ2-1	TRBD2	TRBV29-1	CSVTSGTSGYNEQFF	TGCAGCGTCACGTCCGGGACTAGCGGATACAATGAGCAGTTCTTC
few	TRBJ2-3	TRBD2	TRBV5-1	CASGRTSGYTDTQYF	TGCGCCAGCGGGCGGACTAGCGGGTACACAGATACGCAGTATTTT
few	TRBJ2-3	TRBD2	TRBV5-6	CASSLRLAGPTDTQYF	TGTGCCAGCAGCTTGAGACTAGCGGGACCCACAGATACGCAGTATTTT
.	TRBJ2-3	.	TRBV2	CASSETGLITDTQYF	TGTGCCAGCAGTGAAACCGGACTTATCACAGATACGCAGTATTTT
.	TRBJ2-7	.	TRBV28	CASSTRTDEQYF	TGTGCCAGCAGTACCCGGACAGACGAGCAGTACTTC
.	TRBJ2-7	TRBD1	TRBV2	CASRGQGGSEQYF	TGTGCCAGCAGGGGACAGGGAGGATCGGAGCAGTACTTC
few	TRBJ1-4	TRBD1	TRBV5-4	CASRPGTGNEKLFF	TGTGCCAGCAGACCCGGGACAGGGAATGAAAAACTGTTTTTT
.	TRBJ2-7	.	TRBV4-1	CASSQGGFYEQYF	TGCGCCAGCAGCCAAGGCGGCTTTTACGAGCAGTACTTC
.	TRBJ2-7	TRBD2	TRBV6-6	CASTDPLAGLYEQYF	TGTGCCAGCACCGACCCACTAGCGGGGTTGTACGAGCAGTACTTC
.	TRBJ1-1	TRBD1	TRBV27	CASRKRTGTGRVRDTEAFF	TGTGCCAGCAGGAAACGTACCGGGACAGGGCGGGTTAGGGACACTGAAGCTTTCTTT